Shown below are 27 T cell receptor beta chains from a single sample sequenced in a study of blood T cell repertoires in COVID-19. TCRdb's table, derived via immunoSEQ multiplex PCR, lists solely in-frame clones and lacks some. Counted here are 150,000 to 200,000 clones, around 86% occurring once; the ten biggest clones make up about 7%. Sequences were obtained from peripheral blood. These receptors were collected from a man aged 40-49 years with acute or convalescent COVID-19.

This chain joins TRBV7-9 and TRBJ1-2, with a possible D match to TRBD1 (5 bases). Looked up from germline, CDR1 is SEHNR and CDR2 is FQNEAQ (reference sequence). This CDR3 contains 12 residues. V was clipped by 5 bases and J by 8 bases, with 12 bases between them. The CDR3 is CASSDQGDGYTF. CDR3 bases: TGTGCCAGCAGCGATCAGGGTGACGGCTACACCTTC.

The chain joins TRBV30 to TRBJ2-5; TRBD1 aligns across 7 bases. CDR1 and CDR2 (germline): GTSNPN, SVGIG (reference sequence). The CDR3 contains 14 residues. V dropped 0 bases and J dropped 1; count of bases not matched to a gene: 2. The CDR3 is CAWSVGDSQETQYF. The CDR3 DNA sequence: TGTGCCTGGAGTGTAGGGGACAGCCAAGAGACCCAGTACTTC.

The chain carries TRBV2 and TRBJ1-2, with 8 bases that match TRBD1. The CDR3 is made up of 16 amino acids. CDR1 and CDR2 (germline): SNHLY, FYNNEI. The V gene end was trimmed by 2 bases and the J gene end by 6 bases; junction bases not matched to a gene: 11. The CDR3 reads CASSEYSPGQENGYTF. As DNA, the CDR3 is TGTGCCAGCAGTGAATACTCTCCGGGACAGGAGAATGGCTACACCTTC. The full variable domain, in which reference TRBV2 and TRBJ1-2 provide the parts outside the CDR3, is EPEVTQTPSHQVTQMGQEVILRCVPISNHLYFYWYRQILGQKVEFLVSFYNNEISEKSEIFDDQFSVERPDGSNFTLKIRSTKLEDSAMYFCASSEYSPGQENGYTFGSGTRLTVV.

This clone was seen only a few times. The chain has TRBV9 and TRBJ1-3; weak D call: TRBD1 (5 bases). The germline CDR1 and CDR2 sequences are SGDLS and YYNGEE. The CDR3 consists of 16 residues. Trimming cost V 3 bases and J 0 bases, with 13 bases left between them. CDR3 protein: CASSEGLSNSGNTIYF. DNA for the CDR3: TGTGCCAGCAGCGAGGGACTCTCCAACTCTGGAAACACCATATATTTT.

As DNA, the CDR3 is TGTGCCAGCAGTGAACGTCTAGGAAGCAATCAGCCCCAGCATTTT. Protein product: CASSERLGSNQPQHF. The V gene is TRBV6-1, the J gene TRBJ1-5; D ambiguous. The CDR3 extends over 15 amino acids. The V end was cut by 2 bases, the J end by 1 base, with 9 bases between. CDR1 is MNHNS and CDR2 is SASEGT in the germline V gene.

This clone appeared a single time. The chain employs TRBV10-3 and TRBJ1-3, with D perhaps TRBD1 (5 bases). This CDR3 region has 14 residues. V was pared by 4 bases and J by 3 bases, with 10 bases between. Germline V gene data show CDR1 as ENHRY and CDR2 as SYGVKD. The DNA for the CDR3 is TGTGCCATCAGTGGGACAAGTCATGGAAACACCATATATTTT. Protein: CAISGTSHGNTIYF.

This clone was seen a few times. J is TRBJ1-2 and V is TRBV7-8; TRBD1 matches 10 bases. The CDR3 has 15 residues. Germline V lookup: CDR1 SGHVS, CDR2 FQNEAQ. V gave up 4 bases and J gave up 3 bases; unmatched junction bases: 5. CDR3 DNA sequence: TGTGCCAGCAGCTCTCGGACAGGGGGAGACTATGGCTACACCTTC. This sequence encodes CASSSRTGGDYGYTF.

This clone was seen just once. The V call is TRBV30, the J call TRBJ2-7; 8 bases line up with TRBD1. The V and J ends lost 0 bases and 3 bases, in that order; junction bases with no gene match: 4. CDR3 size: 14 residues. Germline-derived CDR1 and CDR2 are GTSNPN and SVGIG (reference sequence). The CDR3 DNA is TGTGCCTGGAGTGTAGGGACAGGACTCTACGAGCAGTACTTC. Amino acid sequence: CAWSVGTGLYEQYF.

V gene TRBV10-2 combines with J gene TRBJ2-1; D is uncertain. The V end was cut by 0 bases, the J end by 11 bases, with 5 bases between. This CDR3 is built from 11 residues. Germline loops: CDR1 WSHSY, CDR2 SAAADI. CDR3 nucleotides: TGCGCCAGCAGTGAGTCTAGCCAGCAGTTCTTC. It codes for CASSESSQQFF.

The J gene is TRBJ2-5, the V gene TRBV11-2; 9 positions agree with TRBD2. V was pared by 4 bases and J by 5 bases, with 17 bases of the junction left unmatched. The germline gives CDR1 SGHAT, CDR2 FQNNGV. CDR3 length: 18 amino acids. The CDR3 loop reads CASSSNAGGPLSRETQYF. The CDR3 DNA sequence: TGTGCCAGCAGCTCGAACGCGGGGGGGCCTTTATCGCGCGAGACCCAGTACTTC. The full variable domain, completed using reference TRBV11-2 and TRBJ2-5, is EAGVAQSPRYKIIEKRQSVAFWCNPISGHATLYWYQQILGQGPKLLIQFQNNGVVDDSQLPKDRFSAERLKGVDSTLKIQPAKLEDSAVYLCASSSNAGGPLSRETQYFGPGTRLLVL.

The gene calls are TRBV5-1 and TRBJ1-1; D uncertain. The germline CDR1 and CDR2 sequences are SGHRS and YFSETQ. This CDR3 has 13 amino acids. V shed 0 bases and J shed 3 bases, with 6 bases lying between them. The DNA of the CDR3 is TGCGCCAGCAGCTTGGTCGGGGACACTGAAGCTTTCTTT. This codes for CASSLVGDTEAFF.

This clone was detected only once. This chain joins TRBV30 and TRBJ1-4, with D tentatively TRBD1 (5 bases). Germline V CDR1 and CDR2: GTSNPN, SVGIG (reference sequence). The CDR3 is 15 amino acids. Trimming stripped 0 bases from V and 7 bases from J, with 15 bases between. The CDR3 DNA reads as TGTGCCTGGAGTGTAAGCCGCGGTGGGGCTGAAAAACTGTTTTTT. Translated, it gives CAWSVSRGGAEKLFF.

This clone was counted once. The gene calls are TRBV16 and TRBJ1-6; possibly TRBD1 for D (5 bases). Trimming pared 1 base from V and 7 bases from J, leaving 17 bases between. In germline, CDR1 is KGHSY, CDR2 FQNENV. CDR3 size: 17 residues. CDR3 protein: CASSQYSGGSYNSPLHF. CDR3 in DNA: TGTGCCAGCAGCCAATACTCCGGGGGAAGCTACAATTCACCCCTCCACTTT.

The DNA for the CDR3 is TGTGCCAGCACCGCCTGGCCAGAGGGGACCCAGTACTTC. Translated: CASTAWPEGTQYF. The rearrangement joins TRBV6-5 to TRBJ2-5; tentatively, D is TRBD2 (5 bases). CDR1 MNHEY and CDR2 SVGAGI come from the germline V gene. The CDR3 sequence is 13 residues long. V lost 7 bases and J 7 bases, leaving 16 bases between the germline ends.

The genes are TRBV5-1 and TRBJ1-1; tentatively, D is TRBD1 (5 bases). The CDR3 has 14 amino acids. V was trimmed by 4 bases and J by 0 bases, leaving 10 bases between them. Per germline, CDR1 SGHRS and CDR2 YFSETQ. The CDR3 sequence is CASSEGLLNTEAFF. As DNA, the CDR3 is TGCGCCAGCAGCGAGGGACTCTTGAACACTGAAGCTTTCTTT. The whole variable domain, filled in from reference TRBV5-1 and TRBJ1-1, reads KAGVTQTPRYLIKTRGQQVTLSCSPISGHRSVSWYQQTPGQGLQFLFEYFSETQRNKGNFPGRFSGRQFSNSRSEMNVSTLELGDSALYLCASSEGLLNTEAFFGQGTRLTVV.

The chain carries TRBV24-1 and TRBJ1-5; TRBD1 aligns across 10 bases. V lost 5 bases to trimming and J lost 1 base; unmatched junction nucleotides: 4. This CDR3 region has 16 residues. Germline CDR1 KGHDR, CDR2 SFDVKD. The CDR3 reads CATSGDRGYSNQPQHF. The CDR3, as DNA: TGTGCCACCAGTGGGGACAGGGGTTACAGCAATCAGCCCCAGCATTTT.

The J gene is TRBJ2-5, the V gene TRBV2; D might be TRBD2 (5 bases). Between the trimmed V and J ends, which lost 2 bases and 2 bases, there was a span of 9 bases. CDR1 and CDR2 (germline): SNHLY, FYNNEI. The CDR3 has 14 residues. The CDR3 region is CASSERTRQETQYF. CDR3 nucleotide sequence: TGTGCCAGCAGTGAAAGAACTAGGCAAGAGACCCAGTACTTC.

The chain links TRBV5-1 to TRBJ2-7, with D perhaps matching TRBD1 (7 bases). This CDR3 comprises 14 residues. Germline V gene lookup returns CDR1 SGHRS and CDR2 YFSETQ. Trimming left V 4 bases short and J 2 bases short, with 13 bases between. CDR3 in DNA: TGCGCCAGCAGCGGGGGGACAGCTCCCTACGAGCAGTACTTC. Translated: CASSGGTAPYEQYF.

CDR3 in DNA: TGTGCCAGCAGCCGGGGACAGGGGAGCGGCTACACCTTC. Protein: CASSRGQGSGYTF. The chain uses TRBV6-5 and TRBJ1-2, with TRBD1 identical over 10 bases. Germline V gene sequence: CDR1 MNHEY, CDR2 SVGAGI. CDR3 length: 13 residues. Trimming at V came to 6 bases and at J to 8 bases, leaving 6 bases not matched to a gene.

The chain recombines TRBV27 with TRBJ2-7, with 7 nucleotides matching TRBD1. Germline V lookup: CDR1 MNHEY, CDR2 SMNVEV (reference sequence). V was clipped by 5 bases and J by 1 base; unmatched bases: 2. The CDR3 is 13 residues long. As DNA, the CDR3 is TGTGCCAGCAGTAGGGGGCATTCCTACGAGCAGTACTTC. As protein: CASSRGHSYEQYF.

This clone was detected once. V is TRBV19 and J is TRBJ2-1; 14 nucleotides match TRBD2. The CDR3 extends over 16 amino acids. The V gene's germline CDR1 is LNHDA and CDR2 SQIVND (reference sequence). The junction had 2 bases not matched to a gene; V was cut back by 2 bases and J by 5 bases. CDR3 region: CASSIWTSGGNNEQFF. The CDR3 bases are TGTGCCAGTAGTATATGGACTAGCGGGGGGAACAATGAGCAGTTCTTC. Looking up the rest from reference TRBV19 and TRBJ2-1 gives the full variable domain: DGGITQSPKYLFRKEGQNVTLSCEQNLNHDAMYWYRQDPGQGLRLIYYSQIVNDFQKGDIAEGYSVSREKKESFPLTVTSAQKNPTAFYLCASSIWTSGGNNEQFFGPGTRLTVL.

The chain links TRBV19 to TRBJ1-1, with 8 bases matching TRBD1. The V segment lost 8 bases and the J segment 10 bases; nucleotides outside the gene matches: 9. CDR1 is LNHDA and CDR2 is SQIVND in the germline V gene (reference sequence). This CDR3 is 12 amino acids long. The CDR3 nucleotides read TGTGCCAGTGACCCTCAGGGGGCGCGAGCTTTCTTT. As protein: CASDPQGARAFF.

This chain uses TRBV3-1 (or the pseudogene TRBV3-2) with TRBJ1-1; TRBD1 is a possible D gene (6 bases). The CDR3 contains 16 residues. Germline V gene lookup returns CDR1 LGHDT and CDR2 YNNKEL (reference sequence). Trimming removed 1 base at V and 4 bases at J, with 16 bases between. Here the CDR3 reads CASSQGQVKWGTEAFF. The DNA of the CDR3 is TGTGCCAGCAGCCAAGGACAGGTTAAATGGGGCACTGAAGCTTTCTTT.

This chain joins TRBV6-5 and TRBJ1-1; D call uncertain. In germline, CDR1 is MNHEY, CDR2 SVGAGI. The CDR3 is 13 amino acids. The V and J ends lost 6 bases and 9 bases respectively, with 17 bases between them. The CDR3 reads CASRHDRESQAFF. CDR3 nucleotides: TGTGCCAGCAGACATGACCGGGAGAGTCAAGCTTTCTTT.

The rearrangement uses TRBV18 and TRBJ2-1, with D perhaps matching TRBD2 (6 bases). The V end lost 2 bases, the J end lost 7 bases, and 15 bases lay between the germline ends. Germline V gene sequence: CDR1 KGHSH, CDR2 LQKENI. The CDR3 contains 15 residues. CDR3 protein: CASSPAVSRENEQFF. The CDR3 region has the DNA TGTGCCAGCTCACCAGCAGTTTCCCGGGAGAATGAGCAGTTCTTC.

This clone has a single count. Other DNA sequences in this specimen translate into the identical CDR3. The V and J genes are TRBV12-3 or TRBV12-4 and TRBJ1-1; D remains unclear. Trimming pared 6 bases from V and 3 bases from J, leaving 11 bases between. This CDR3 comprises 13 residues. Here the CDR3 reads CASSLLRDTEAFF. The CDR3, as DNA: TGTGCCAGCAGCCTTTTGAGGGACACTGAAGCTTTCTTT.

This chain connects TRBV24-1 to TRBJ2-2, with 9 bases fitting TRBD1. J gave up 1 base and V 4 bases, and 3 bases lay outside the gene matches. Germline CDR1 KGHDR, CDR2 SFDVKD. This CDR3 is built from 16 residues. The CDR3 loop reads CATSDTDRGNTGELFF. The CDR3 coding sequence is TGTGCCACCAGTGACACGGACAGGGGGAACACCGGGGAGCTGTTTTTT.